This record looks at one T cell receptor beta chain sequence and its context. Its antigen is undetermined. The data were taken from a study of PD-1 blockade in classical Hodgkin lymphoma. General study results and limits: By C4D1, diversity of CD4+ TCRs had risen significantly, whereas that of CD8+ TCRs had not.

Each patient's relapse followed autologous stem cell transplantation, and brentuximab vedotin exposure varied. Complete response, partial response or progressive disease constituted the best responses recorded. TCRdb's copy holds only in-frame clones and misses some; the assay was immunoSEQ multiplex PCR. The sample includes 80,000 to 100,000 clones, more than 80% seen only once; the top ten take roughly 15%. V was clipped by 10 bases and J by 5 bases, with 14 bases between them. Looked up from germline, CDR1 is MNHNY and CDR2 is SVGAGI (reference sequence). The CDR3 length is 13 residues. The sequence came from a human donor with classical Hodgkin lymphoma. The sample consisted of peripheral blood mononuclear cells (PBMCs), taken before the second cycle of nivolumab. The V gene is TRBV6-6, the J gene TRBJ2-2; D gene ambiguous. CDR3 in DNA: TGTGCCACCAGAGGTGCCAGGACCGGGGAGCTGTTTTTT. It encodes CATRGARTGELFF.